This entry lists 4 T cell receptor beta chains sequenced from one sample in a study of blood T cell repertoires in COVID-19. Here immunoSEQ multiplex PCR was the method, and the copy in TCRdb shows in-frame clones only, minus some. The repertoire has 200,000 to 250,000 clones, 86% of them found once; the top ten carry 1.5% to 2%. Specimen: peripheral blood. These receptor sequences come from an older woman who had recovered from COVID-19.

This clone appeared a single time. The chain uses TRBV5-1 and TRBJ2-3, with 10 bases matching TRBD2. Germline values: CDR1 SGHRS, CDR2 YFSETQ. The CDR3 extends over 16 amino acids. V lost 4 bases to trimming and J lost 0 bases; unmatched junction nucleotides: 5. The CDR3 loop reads CASSQLAGGSTDTQYF. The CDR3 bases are TGCGCCAGCAGCCAATTAGCGGGGGGCAGCACAGATACGCAGTATTTT.

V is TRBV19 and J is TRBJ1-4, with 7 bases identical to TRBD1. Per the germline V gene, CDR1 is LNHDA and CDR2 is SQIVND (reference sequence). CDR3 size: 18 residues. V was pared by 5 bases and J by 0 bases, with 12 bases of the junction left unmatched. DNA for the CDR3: TGTGCCAGTAGTGTCACAGGGGCGCCGAGGGCAACTAATGAAAAACTGTTTTTT. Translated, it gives CASSVTGAPRATNEKLFF. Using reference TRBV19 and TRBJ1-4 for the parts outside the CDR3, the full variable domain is DGGITQSPKYLFRKEGQNVTLSCEQNLNHDAMYWYRQDPGQGLRLIYYSQIVNDFQKGDIAEGYSVSREKKESFPLTVTSAQKNPTAFYLCASSVTGAPRATNEKLFFGSGTQLSVL.

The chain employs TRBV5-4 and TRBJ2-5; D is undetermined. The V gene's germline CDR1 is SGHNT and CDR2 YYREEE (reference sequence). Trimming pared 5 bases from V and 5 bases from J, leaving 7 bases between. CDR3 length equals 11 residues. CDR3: CASSPGETQYF. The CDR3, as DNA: TGTGCCAGCAGTCCCGGGGAGACCCAGTACTTC.

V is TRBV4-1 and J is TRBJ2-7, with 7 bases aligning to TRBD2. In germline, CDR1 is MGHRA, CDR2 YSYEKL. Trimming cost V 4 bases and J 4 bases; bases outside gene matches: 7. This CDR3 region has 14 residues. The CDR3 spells CASSLLAGVYEQYF. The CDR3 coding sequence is TGCGCCAGCAGCCTTCTCGCGGGGGTATACGAGCAGTACTTC.